A selection of T cell receptor beta chains follows, all from one sample in a study of Ad26.COV2.S vaccination and SARS-CoV-2 variants. Generated by immunoSEQ multiplex PCR, the TCRdb table keeps only in-frame clones and is missing some. The table lists approximately 350,000 clones, over 75% of them singletons, with around 3.7% in the top ten. Sequenced here: peripheral blood, sampled in a trial of Ad26.COV2.S vaccine versus placebo. The origin of the receptors is a person aged 18 to 59 who received the Ad26.COV2.S COVID-19 vaccine or a placebo. Each CDR3 is given with its conserved first and last residue. The order of the fields is V gene, clone size, J gene, D gene, CDR3 length, CDR3 DNA, CDR3 protein. The D gene is left open where the match is weak. The size field is filled for only some rows; it gives once, few, many or a size class.

TRBV5-6,-,TRBJ1-2,TRBD1,15,TGTGCCAGCAGCTTGGGGAGGACAGGGGGCGTCGGCTACACCTTC,CASSLGRTGGVGYTF
TRBV20-1,-,TRBJ2-7,TRBD2,13,TGCAGTGCTAGTAGCGGGTCTCACTACGAGCAGTACTTC,CSASSGSHYEQYF
TRBV13,-,TRBJ2-7,TRBD1,14,TGTGCCAGCAGCTTAGGAGCAGGGGGCTACGAGCAGTACTTC,CASSLGAGGYEQYF
TRBV18,-,TRBJ2-7,-,14,TGTGCCAGCTCACAGGAGGAGAGCTCCTACGAGCAGTACTTC,CASSQEESSYEQYF
TRBV20-1,-,TRBJ1-1,-,15,TGCAGTGCTAGTAAGTCAGGGACATTGAACACTGAAGCTTTCTTT,CSASKSGTLNTEAFF
TRBV10-3,-,TRBJ2-7,TRBD2,16,TGTGCCATCGGATCGTTGGCGGGGAGGGGTGGGGACGAGCAGTACTTC,CAIGSLAGRGGDEQYF
TRBV30,-,TRBJ2-3,-,14,TGTGCCTGGAGTGTAGGTCTCAGCACAGATACGCAGTATTTT,CAWSVGLSTDTQYF
TRBV30,-,TRBJ1-6,-,15,TGTGCCTGGAGTTTTGAGGGACACGCAAATTCACCCCTCCACTTT,CAWSFEGHANSPLHF
TRBV24-1,-,TRBJ1-5,-,13,TGTGCCACCAGTGATTTAGTGAGTCAGCCCCAGCATTTT,CATSDLVSQPQHF
TRBV12-3/TRBV12-4,-,TRBJ2-1,-,11,TGTGCCAGCAGCTGGGGCGGTGAGCAGTTCTTC,CASSWGGEQFF
TRBV6-5,-,TRBJ2-7,-,14,TGTGCCAGCACCAGCCCAGGTTCCTCCTACGAGCAGTACTTC,CASTSPGSSYEQYF
TRBV4-2,-,TRBJ2-3,-,14,TGTGCCAGCAGCCAAGATTACAGCACAGATACGCAGTATTTT,CASSQDYSTDTQYF
TRBV7-2,-,TRBJ2-3,TRBD2,15,TGTGCCAGCAGCACCGGACTAGGGTTCATAGATACGCAGTATTTT,CASSTGLGFIDTQYF
TRBV9,-,TRBJ2-7,TRBD1,14,TGTGCCAGCAGCGTAGCCCGGGACAGCTACGAGCAGTACTTC,CASSVARDSYEQYF
TRBV27,-,TRBJ1-5,-,14,TGTGCCAGCAGTTTATCCGGTTTGGTTTTACCCCAGCATTTT,CASSLSGLVLPQHF
TRBV6-5,once,TRBJ2-7,TRBD2,12,TGTGCCAGCAGTTACGTAGCGGGTGAGCAGTACTTC,CASSYVAGEQYF
TRBV9,-,TRBJ2-3,TRBD2,18,TGTGCCAGCAGCGTAGCCGGGGGGGCGAGGTGGGGCACAGATACGCAGTATTTT,CASSVAGGARWGTDTQYF
TRBV5-8,-,TRBJ1-1,TRBD1,14,TGTGCCAGCAGCCCAAATAAGGACAGGGGGCAGGCTTTCTTT,CASSPNKDRGQAFF
TRBV5-4,-,TRBJ2-3,-,14,TGTGCCAGCAGCTTGGGACTAGAGACAAATACGCAGTATTTT,CASSLGLETNTQYF
TRBV2,-,TRBJ2-7,-,12,TGTGCCAGCAGTGTCGGGCCCTACGAGCAGTACTTC,CASSVGPYEQYF
TRBV5-8,-,TRBJ2-5,TRBD2,17,TGTGCCAGCAGCATGGGACTAGCGGGGGGGCCCGAGGAGACCCAGTACTTC,CASSMGLAGGPEETQYF
TRBV30,-,TRBJ2-3,-,12,TGTGCCTGGAGCAACCGCGGGGAACAACGGTATTTT,CAWSNRGEQRYF
TRBV30,-,TRBJ1-2,-,15,TGTGCCTGGAGTGGGCCGCGGACTCCTAACTATGGCTACACCTTC,CAWSGPRTPNYGYTF
TRBV11-2,-,TRBJ2-7,-,13,TGTGCCAGCAGCCCACGAGGGGGGTACGAGCAGTACTTC,CASSPRGGYEQYF
TRBV6-6,-,TRBJ1-3,-,13,TGTGCCAGCACCCGAACGGATGGAAACACCATATATTTT,CASTRTDGNTIYF
TRBV19,-,TRBJ1-6,-,12,TGTGCCAGTAGTAAAGAAAATTCACCCCTCCACTTT,CASSKENSPLHF